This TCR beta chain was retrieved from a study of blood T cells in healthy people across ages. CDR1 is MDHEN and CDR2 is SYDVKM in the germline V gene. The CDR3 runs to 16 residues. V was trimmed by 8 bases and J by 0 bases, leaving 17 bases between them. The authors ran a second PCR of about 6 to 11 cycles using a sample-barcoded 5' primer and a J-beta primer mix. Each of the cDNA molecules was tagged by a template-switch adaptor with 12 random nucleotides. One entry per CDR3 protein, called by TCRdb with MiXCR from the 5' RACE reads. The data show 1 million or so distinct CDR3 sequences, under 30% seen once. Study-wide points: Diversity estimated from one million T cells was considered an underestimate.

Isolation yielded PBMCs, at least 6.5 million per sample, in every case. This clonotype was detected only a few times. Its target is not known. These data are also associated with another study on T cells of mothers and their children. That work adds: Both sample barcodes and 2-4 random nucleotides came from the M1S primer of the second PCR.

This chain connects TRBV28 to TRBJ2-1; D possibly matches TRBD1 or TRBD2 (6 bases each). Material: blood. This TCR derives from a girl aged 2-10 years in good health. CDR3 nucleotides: TGTGCCAGCTCAAGGAGGGGGGACCTCTCCTACAATGAGCAGTTCTTC. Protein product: CASSRRGDLSYNEQFF.